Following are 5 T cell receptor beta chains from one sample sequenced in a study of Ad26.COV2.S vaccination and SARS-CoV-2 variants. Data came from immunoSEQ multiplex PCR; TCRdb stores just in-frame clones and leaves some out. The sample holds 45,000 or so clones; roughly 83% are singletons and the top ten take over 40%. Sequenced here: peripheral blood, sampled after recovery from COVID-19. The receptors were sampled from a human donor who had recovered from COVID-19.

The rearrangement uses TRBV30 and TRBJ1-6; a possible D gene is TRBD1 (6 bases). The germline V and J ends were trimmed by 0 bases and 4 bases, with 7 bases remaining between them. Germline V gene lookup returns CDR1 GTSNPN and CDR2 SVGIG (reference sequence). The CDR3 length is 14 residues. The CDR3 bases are TGTGCCTGGAGTGTAGGACAGTATAATTCACCCCTCCACTTT. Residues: CAWSVGQYNSPLHF.

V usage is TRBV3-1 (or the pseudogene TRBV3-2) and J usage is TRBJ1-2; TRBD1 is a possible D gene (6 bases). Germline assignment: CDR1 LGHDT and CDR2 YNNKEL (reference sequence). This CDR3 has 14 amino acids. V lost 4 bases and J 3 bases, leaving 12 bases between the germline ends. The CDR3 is CASSPLQGDYGYTF. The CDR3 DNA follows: TGTGCCAGCAGCCCATTACAGGGCGACTATGGCTACACCTTC.

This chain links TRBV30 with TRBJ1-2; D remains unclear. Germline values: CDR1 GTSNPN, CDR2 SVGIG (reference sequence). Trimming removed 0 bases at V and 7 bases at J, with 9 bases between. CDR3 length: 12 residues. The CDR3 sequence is CAWSVLVGGYTF. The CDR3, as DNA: TGTGCCTGGAGTGTACTCGTAGGTGGCTACACCTTC.

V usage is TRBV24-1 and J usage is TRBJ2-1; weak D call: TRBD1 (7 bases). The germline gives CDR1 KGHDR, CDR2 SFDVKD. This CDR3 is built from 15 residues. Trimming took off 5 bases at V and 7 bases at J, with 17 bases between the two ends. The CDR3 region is CATSGVEGAGNEQFF. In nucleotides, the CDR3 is TGTGCCACCAGTGGGGTGGAGGGGGCAGGGAATGAGCAGTTCTTC.

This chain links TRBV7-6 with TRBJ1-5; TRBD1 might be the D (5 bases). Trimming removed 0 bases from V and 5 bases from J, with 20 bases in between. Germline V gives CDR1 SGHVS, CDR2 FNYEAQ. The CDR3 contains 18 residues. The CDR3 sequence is CASSLASVGAGDHQPQHF. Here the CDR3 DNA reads TGTGCCAGCAGCTTAGCGAGCGTCGGGGCCGGGGATCATCAGCCCCAGCATTTT.